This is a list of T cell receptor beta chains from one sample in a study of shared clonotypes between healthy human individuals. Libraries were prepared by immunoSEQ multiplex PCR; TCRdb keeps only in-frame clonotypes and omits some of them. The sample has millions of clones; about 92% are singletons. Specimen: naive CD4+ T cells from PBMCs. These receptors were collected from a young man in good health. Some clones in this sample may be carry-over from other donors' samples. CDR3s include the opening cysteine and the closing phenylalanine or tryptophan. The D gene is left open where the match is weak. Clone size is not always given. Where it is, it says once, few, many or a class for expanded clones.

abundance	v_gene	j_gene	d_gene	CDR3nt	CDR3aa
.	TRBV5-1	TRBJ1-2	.	TGCGCCAGCAGCCCCGACCGATCTAACTATGGCTACACCTTC	CASSPDRSNYGYTF
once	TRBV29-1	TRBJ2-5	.	TGCAGCGTTGAGATGTATCAAGAGACCCAGTACTTC	CSVEMYQETQYF
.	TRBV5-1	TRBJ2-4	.	TGCGCCAGCAAGACAGACCTAGCCAAAAACATTCAGTACTTC	CASKTDLAKNIQYF
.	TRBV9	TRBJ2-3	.	TGTGCCAGCAGCGCGGACACAGATACGCAGTATTTT	CASSADTDTQYF
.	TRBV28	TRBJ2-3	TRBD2	TGTGCCAGCAGTTTATTTTGGACAGTATCGCGGAGAGCGGGAGGAGTAGATACGCAGTATTTT	CASSLFWTVSRRAGGVDTQYF
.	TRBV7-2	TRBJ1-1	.	TGTGCCAGCAGCTTACTTTCGGGAGTAAACACTGAAGCTTTCTTT	CASSLLSGVNTEAFF
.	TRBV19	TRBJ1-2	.	TGTGCCGGCATGCGGGTTCCCTATGGCTACACCTTC	CAGMRVPYGYTF
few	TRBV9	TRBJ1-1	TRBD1	TGTGCCAGCAGCTCCCAGGGGGCGGTGGGGACTGAAGCTTTCTTT	CASSSQGAVGTEAFF
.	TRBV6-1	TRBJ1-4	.	TGTGCCAGCACCCTACATAGGGGCCTCAATGAAAAACTGTTTTTT	CASTLHRGLNEKLFF
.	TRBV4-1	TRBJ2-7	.	TGCGCCAGCAGCCAAGGCTCGGGACCTGGATCCTACGAGCAGTACTTC	CASSQGSGPGSYEQYF
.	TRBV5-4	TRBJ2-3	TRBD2	TGTGCCAGCAGCCCCCCTGGCGGGAGGGATACGCAGTATTTT	CASSPPGGRDTQYF
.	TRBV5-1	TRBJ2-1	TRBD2	TGCGCCAGCAGCTTGGCCGGGACTAGCCGGAGCTCCTACAATGAGCAGTTCTTC	CASSLAGTSRSSYNEQFF
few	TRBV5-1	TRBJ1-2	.	TGCGCCAGCAGCTTGGGGCAGAACTATGGCTACACCTTC	CASSLGQNYGYTF
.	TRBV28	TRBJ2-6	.	TGTGCCAGCAGTTCTGTCGGAAGCTCTGGGGCCAACGTCCTGACTTTC	CASSSVGSSGANVLTF
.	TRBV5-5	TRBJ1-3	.	TGTGCCAGCAGCTCCGGGACCGATGGAAACACCATATATTTT	CASSSGTDGNTIYF
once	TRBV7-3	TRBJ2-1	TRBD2	TGTGCCAGCAGCCCCCCCGGACTAGCGGGGAACAATGAGCAGTTCTTC	CASSPPGLAGNNEQFF
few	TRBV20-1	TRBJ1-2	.	TGCAGTGCCGGGCCTTCCTATGGCTACACCTTC	CSAGPSYGYTF
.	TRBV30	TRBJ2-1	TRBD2	TGTGCCTGGAGTACAGTAGCGGGAGTTGTCAACAATGAGCAGTTCTTC	CAWSTVAGVVNNEQFF
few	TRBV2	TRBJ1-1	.	TGTGCCAGCGGAGGACGGAACACTGAAGCTTTCTTT	CASGGRNTEAFF
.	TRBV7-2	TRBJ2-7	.	TGTGCCAGCAGCTCTAGCGTAAGGGAGTCCGAGCAGTACTTC	CASSSSVRESEQYF
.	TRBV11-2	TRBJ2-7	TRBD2	TGTGCCAGCAGCTTAATATCTAGCGGGAGGGCGGGGGAGCAGTACTTC	CASSLISSGRAGEQYF
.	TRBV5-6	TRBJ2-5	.	TGTGCCAGCAGCTCCCGGTGGGCGTACCAAGAGACCCAGTACTTC	CASSSRWAYQETQYF
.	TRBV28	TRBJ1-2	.	TGTGCCAGCAGCGGGCGGGCGGGGGTAGGCTACACCTTC	CASSGRAGVGYTF
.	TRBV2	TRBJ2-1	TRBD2	TGTGCCAGCAGCCTTGGGACTAAGAGGAATGAGCAGTTCTTC	CASSLGTKRNEQFF
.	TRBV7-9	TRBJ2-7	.	TGTGCCAGCAGCTCCCTGGACACCCCGGGCTACGAGCAGTACTTC	CASSSLDTPGYEQYF
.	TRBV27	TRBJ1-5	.	TGTGCCAGCAGTCTGCAGGGTTATAGCAATCAGCCCCAGCATTTT	CASSLQGYSNQPQHF
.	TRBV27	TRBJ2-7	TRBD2	TGTGCCAGCAGTGGCTTCGGGGGGGGCTCCTACGAGCAGTACTTC	CASSGFGGGSYEQYF
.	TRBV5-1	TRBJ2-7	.	TGCGCCAGCAGCCCGACGCCGGGGATTCGGGGGCTTTACGAGCAGTACTTC	CASSPTPGIRGLYEQYF
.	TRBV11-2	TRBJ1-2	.	TGTGCCAGCAGCCCTCATACTACCGCTAACTATGGCTACACCTTC	CASSPHTTANYGYTF
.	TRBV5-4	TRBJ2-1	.	TGTGCCATCCCCAACCCCTCCGGACTAGAGCAGTTCTTC	CAIPNPSGLEQFF
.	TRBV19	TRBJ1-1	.	TGTGCCAGTAGTATATCGGGAGGGGAGGCTTTCTTT	CASSISGGEAFF
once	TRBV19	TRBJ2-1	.	TGTGCCAGTAGTATGACTGGGACCTACAATGAGCAGTTCTTC	CASSMTGTYNEQFF
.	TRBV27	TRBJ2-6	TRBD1	TGTGCCAGCAGTTTATGGCAGGGGGCAGGTGGGGCCAACGTCCTGACTTTC	CASSLWQGAGGANVLTF
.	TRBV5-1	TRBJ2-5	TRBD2	TGCGCCAGCTCCCAGGCTAGCGGGAGGGTTTTTGAGACGACCCAGTACTTC	CASSQASGRVFETTQYF
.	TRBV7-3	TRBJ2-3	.	TGTGCCAGCAGCTTAGACCGTTCTAGCACAGATACGCAGTATTTT	CASSLDRSSTDTQYF
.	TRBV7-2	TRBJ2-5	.	TGTGCCAGCAGCTTAGATCTTGGGGGCGGGAAAGAGACCCAGTACTTC	CASSLDLGGGKETQYF
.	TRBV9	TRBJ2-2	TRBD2	TGTGCCAGCAGTATCATCACAGCGGGGCCCACGAACACCGGGGAGCTGTTTTTT	CASSIITAGPTNTGELFF
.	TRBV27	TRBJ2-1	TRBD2	TGTGCCAGCAGTTTAGGTCAGCGGGAGAAGGCCTACAATGAGCAGTTCTTC	CASSLGQREKAYNEQFF
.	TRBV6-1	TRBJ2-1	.	TGTGCCAGCAGTGAGTCAGGCCTCGAGCAGTTCTTC	CASSESGLEQFF
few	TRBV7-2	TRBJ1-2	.	TGTGCCAGCAGCTTACAAGGCTATGGCTACACCTTC	CASSLQGYGYTF
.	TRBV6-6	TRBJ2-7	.	TGTGCCAGCGGGGTGCCCTACGAGCAGTACTTC	CASGVPYEQYF
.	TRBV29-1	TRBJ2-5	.	TGCAGCGTCCTCAACCCGGAGACCCAGTACTTC	CSVLNPETQYF
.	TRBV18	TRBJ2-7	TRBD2	TGTGCCAGCTCACGTGGACTAGCGCGCTACGAGCAGTACTTC	CASSRGLARYEQYF
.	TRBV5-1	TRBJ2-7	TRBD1	TGCGCCAGCAGCTTGGTGGTGGGACAGGGGAGTGAGCAGTACTTC	CASSLVVGQGSEQYF
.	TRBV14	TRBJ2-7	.	TGTGCCAGCAGCCAAGAGCCGGGACAAATGACCTACGAGCAGTACTTC	CASSQEPGQMTYEQYF
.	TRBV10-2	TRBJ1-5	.	TGCGCCAGCAGTGATAAGGTGGGGGGCAATCAGCCCCAGCATTTT	CASSDKVGGNQPQHF
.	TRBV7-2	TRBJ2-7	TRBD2	TGTGCCAGCAGCTTAGGACGGACTAGCGGGAGGGTTTCGGAGCAGTACTTC	CASSLGRTSGRVSEQYF
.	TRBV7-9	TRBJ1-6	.	TGTGCCAGCAGCTTAATGGGGCCGTCACCCCTCCACTTT	CASSLMGPSPLHF
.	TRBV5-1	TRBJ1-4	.	TGCGCCAGCAGCTTGGCCGGGGCCAATAATGAAAAACTGTTTTTT	CASSLAGANNEKLFF